This is a list of T cell receptor beta chains from one sample in a study of T cell responses to AZD1222 COVID-19 vaccine. Sequencing was performed with immunoSEQ multiplex PCR; in TCRdb, only in-frame clones are kept and a portion is missing. The data hold around 120,000 clones, with nearly 90% observed a single time. This sample comprised peripheral blood, obtained 28 days after the second AZD1222 dose. These receptors originate from an adult who received the AZD1222 COVID-19 vaccine. CDR3s leave out the opening cysteine and the closing phenylalanine or tryptophan.

v_gene	j_gene	CDR3aa
TRBV29-1	TRBJ2-7	SVGTSAGTYEQY
TRBV7-9	TRBJ1-4	ASSSHRGTNEKLF
TRBV14	TRBJ2-7	ASSQTTSDYEQY
TRBV19	TRBJ1-5	ASSMGQGALRNQPQH
TRBV7-3	TRBJ2-1	ASSQHIPPYNEQF
TRBV10-3	TRBJ2-7	AISGGTVPYEQY
TRBV7-8	TRBJ2-1	ASSLTRTEEDEQF
TRBV29-1	TRBJ1-3	SVEDGTSSSGNTIY
TRBV30	TRBJ1-3	AWRKRMGGLGNTIY
TRBV2	TRBJ1-2	ASSEQSFRTFYPNYGYT
TRBV12-3/TRBV12-4	TRBJ2-5	ASSLRGQETQY
TRBV5-1	TRBJ2-2	ASSLAGLAGETGELF
TRBV18	TRBJ2-1	ASSPKESSSYNEQF
TRBV5-8	TRBJ2-7	ASSFLRTRVSYEQY
TRBV4-1	TRBJ1-2	ASSMGQGLSGYT
TRBV18	TRBJ1-1	ASSTRGRGSNTEAF
TRBV13	TRBJ1-1	ASSLGTMAPDTEAF
TRBV7-6	TRBJ2-1	ASSSGLAGGTRNEQF
TRBV9	TRBJ2-1	ASSVSGGSYNEQF
TRBV29-1	TRBJ1-3	SVGGTTGNTIY
TRBV27	TRBJ2-7	ASSYLPVRGEQY
TRBV6-5	TRBJ2-7	ASRPGQGSSYEQY
TRBV4-3	TRBJ2-7	ASSQGGDRDKPYEQY
TRBV24-1	TRBJ2-3	ATSEPGTGVGTDTQY
TRBV28	TRBJ1-2	ASSSAYYGYT
TRBV20-1	TRBJ1-3	SATLGNTIY
TRBV4-3	TRBJ2-1	ASSQGLAGAYNEQF
TRBV9	TRBJ1-4	ASSVVGATNEKLF
TRBV3-1/TRBV3-2	TRBJ2-7	ASSHFGQTTYEQY
TRBV28	TRBJ2-5	ASSSASSGLAGAETQY
TRBV25-1	TRBJ1-4	ASSFMGVTNEKLF
TRBV19	TRBJ1-1	ASSRGPGEGDTEAF
TRBV7-3	TRBJ2-1	ASSRDSRTSGRRRDEQF
TRBV5-1	TRBJ2-1	ASSFLGTSDEQF
TRBV2	TRBJ2-1	ASIQLSGYNEQF
TRBV30	TRBJ1-2	AWSEYGAGKDGYT
TRBV5-1	TRBJ2-3	ASSFQGGIDTQY
TRBV7-9	TRBJ1-2	ASREMTGSNYGYT
TRBV6-1	TRBJ2-3	ASSEASVGTDTQY
TRBV6-5	TRBJ1-1	ASSLKMNTEAF
TRBV27	TRBJ1-5	ASRQTGGNQPQH
TRBV18	TRBJ2-3	ASSPLREKTRDTQY
TRBV29-1	TRBJ2-5	SVRGEHQETQY
TRBV11-2	TRBJ1-3	ASSFPDREYRSSGNTIY
TRBV14	TRBJ2-7	ASSLTGSYEQY
TRBV5-6	TRBJ1-5	ASSSLRTGAGQPQH
TRBV6-5	TRBJ2-7	ASSYLGATEQY
TRBV11-2	TRBJ2-7	ASSTRQGSYEQY
TRBV12-3/TRBV12-4	TRBJ2-5	ASSPNQRETQY
TRBV28	TRBJ1-1	ASRDGQGATTEAF
TRBV4-1	TRBJ2-7	ASSQGGQGGSYEQY
TRBV14	TRBJ2-7	ASSLGYYEQY
TRBV7-2	TRBJ2-7	ASGLESFASYEQY
TRBV6-2/TRBV6-3	TRBJ1-2	ASRPPGQGAKGDYGYT
TRBV14	TRBJ1-2	ASSQDLGYYGYT
TRBV30	TRBJ1-5	AWNPGQGHQPQH
TRBV6-4	TRBJ2-6	ASSATSEGANVLT
TRBV6-5	TRBJ2-7	ASRLGTGLEQY
TRBV7-3	TRBJ2-7	ASSQNRGYEQY